Listed below are T cell receptor beta chains from one sample, sequenced in a study of yellow fever vaccine responses in identical twins. TCRdb called the RT-PCR reads again in MiXCR, with one record for every CDR3 protein. The data show about 11,000 distinct CDR3 sequences, with more than 65% seen just once and 6% to 8.5% held by the top ten. The specimen comprised T cells from blood (PBMCs), unsorted or a sorted subset (not recorded which), sampled before or after yellow fever vaccination (not recorded which). The receptors shown here come from a woman aged 18-29 years who received the yellow fever vaccine. Each CDR3 is given without its conserved first and last residue.

V: TRBV20-1
length: 10
CDR3: SASGDRYEQY

V: TRBV28
length: 13
CDR3: ASRHLYGGGETQY

V: TRBV11-1
length: 11
CDR3: ASSDPQGPEAF

V: TRBV4-2
length: 14
CDR3: ASSQEASGYTDTQY

V: TRBV7-6
length: 11
CDR3: ASSPGGADTQY

V: TRBV12-3/TRBV12-4
length: 12
CDR3: ASRRQGAGETQY

V: TRBV11-2
length: 12
CDR3: ASSLDTFYTEAF

V: TRBV11-3
length: 10
CDR3: ASSTLIVEQF

V: TRBV7-9
length: 11
CDR3: ASSSEINHEQY

V: TRBV28
length: 14
CDR3: ASSPPTGQFYNEQF